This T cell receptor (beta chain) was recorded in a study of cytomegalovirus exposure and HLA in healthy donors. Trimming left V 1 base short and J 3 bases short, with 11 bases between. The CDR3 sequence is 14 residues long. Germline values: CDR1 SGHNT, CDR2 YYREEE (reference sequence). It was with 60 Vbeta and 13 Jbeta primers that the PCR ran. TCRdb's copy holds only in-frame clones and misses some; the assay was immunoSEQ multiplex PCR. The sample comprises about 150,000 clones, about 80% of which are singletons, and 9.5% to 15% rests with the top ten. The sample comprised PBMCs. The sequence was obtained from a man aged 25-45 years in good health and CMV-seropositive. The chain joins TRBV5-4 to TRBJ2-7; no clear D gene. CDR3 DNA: TGTGCCAGCAGCTTGTCCGAACAGAACTACGAGCAGTACTTC. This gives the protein CASSLSEQNYEQYF. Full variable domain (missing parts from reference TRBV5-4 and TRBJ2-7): ETGVTQSPTHLIKTRGQQVTLRCSSQSGHNTVSWYQQALGQGPQFIFQYYREEENGRGNFPPRFSGLQFPNYSSELNVNALELDDSALYLCASSLSEQNYEQYFGPGTRLTVT.